These T cell receptor beta chains were read from a single sample in a study of T-cell memory formation after mild COVID-19. TCRdb reprocessed the 5' RACE reads with MiXCR, giving one entry per CDR3 protein. Of 290,000 or so distinct CDR3 sequences listed, roughly a fifth were seen once; the top ten hold more than 20%. The specimen was PBMCs or a T cell subset sorted from them (not recorded which). These receptors all stem from a man aged 18 to 30 who had mild COVID-19 (a few samples of this study predate the infection). Cell type and time point are not known. Both conserved end residues are part of each CDR3. The order of the fields is clone size, J gene, V gene, D gene, CDR3 DNA, CDR3 protein. D genes are given only for firm matches. Not all rows give a size; the values are once, few, many and, for expanded clones, a class.

size: .; J: TRBJ2-7; V: TRBV5-1; D: .; DNA: TGCGCCAGCAGCTTGGGGGAAAGGGGAAACGTCTACGAGCAGTACTTC; CDR3: CASSLGERGNVYEQYF
size: .; J: TRBJ2-5; V: TRBV7-3; D: TRBD2; DNA: TGTGCCAGCAGCTTAACTCGGGGGGGGCAAGAGACCCAGTACTTC; CDR3: CASSLTRGGQETQYF
size: .; J: TRBJ2-2; V: TRBV4-1; D: TRBD2; DNA: TGCGCCAGCAGCCGGACCCCTCTTCTCGCGGGGGCGAACACCGGGGAGCTGTTTTTT; CDR3: CASSRTPLLAGANTGELFF
size: .; J: TRBJ2-3; V: TRBV6-5; D: TRBD2; DNA: TGTGCCAGCAGTCGGACTAGCGGGCTCCGCACAGATACGCAGTATTTT; CDR3: CASSRTSGLRTDTQYF
size: .; J: TRBJ2-4; V: TRBV20-1; D: TRBD1; DNA: TGCAGTGCTGACGGACAGGGGGGCTTGGCGGACATTCAGTACTTC; CDR3: CSADGQGGLADIQYF
size: few; J: TRBJ1-2; V: TRBV5-1; D: .; DNA: TGCGCCAGCAGCTTGGATACAGGGATTTATGGCTACACCTTC; CDR3: CASSLDTGIYGYTF
size: few; J: TRBJ2-1; V: TRBV20-1; D: .; DNA: TGCAGTGCTAGAGAGTGGGGAAGCTCCTACAATGAGCAGTTCTTC; CDR3: CSAREWGSSYNEQFF
size: .; J: TRBJ1-1; V: TRBV29-1; D: .; DNA: TGCAGCGTTGTAACGCACGTTGGGACGAACACTGAAGCTTTCTTT; CDR3: CSVVTHVGTNTEAFF
size: few; J: TRBJ1-1; V: TRBV12-3/TRBV12-4; D: .; DNA: TGTGCCAGCAGTTCGTTCCTTAAGGGAGCTTTCTTT; CDR3: CASSSFLKGAFF
size: few; J: TRBJ1-5; V: TRBV12-3/TRBV12-4; D: TRBD1; DNA: TGTGCCAGCAGTGAAACAGGGGGCGGGCAGCCCCAGCATTTT; CDR3: CASSETGGGQPQHF
size: few; J: TRBJ2-5; V: TRBV6-6; D: TRBD2; DNA: TGTGCCAGCACCCTCGGGGGGGCTAGGGAGACCCAGTACTTC; CDR3: CASTLGGARETQYF
size: .; J: TRBJ2-1; V: TRBV5-6; D: .; DNA: TGTGCCAGCAGGCTGTTAGGGGCTGGAGCAGATGAGCAGTTCTTC; CDR3: CASRLLGAGADEQFF
size: .; J: TRBJ2-1; V: TRBV7-2; D: .; DNA: TGTGCCAGCAGCTTAGGCCTAGCGATGTCCAATGAGCAGTTCTTC; CDR3: CASSLGLAMSNEQFF
size: few; J: TRBJ2-6; V: TRBV7-8; D: .; DNA: TGTGCCAGCAGCTTCAGGGGCCTCCTCTCTGGGGCCAACGTCCTGACTTTC; CDR3: CASSFRGLLSGANVLTF
size: few; J: TRBJ1-2; V: TRBV6-1; D: TRBD1; DNA: TGTGCCAGCCTTTTCGACAGGGGCTATGGCTACACCTTC; CDR3: CASLFDRGYGYTF
size: .; J: TRBJ1-1; V: TRBV27; D: .; DNA: TGTGCCAGCAGTTTGTCCCTGGACACTGAAGCTTTCTTT; CDR3: CASSLSLDTEAFF
size: few; J: TRBJ2-7; V: TRBV5-1; D: .; DNA: TGCGCCAGCAGCTTGTGGGGAGGGGGTCCCTTCTCCTACGAGCAGTACTTC; CDR3: CASSLWGGGPFSYEQYF
size: few; J: TRBJ1-1; V: TRBV30; D: .; DNA: TGTGCCTGGAACACTGGACAGAGAGGAGCTTTCTTT; CDR3: CAWNTGQRGAFF
size: few; J: TRBJ1-1; V: TRBV11-3; D: .; DNA: TGTGCCAGCAGCTCTGGGGGGCTGGAGGACACTGAAGCTTTCTTT; CDR3: CASSSGGLEDTEAFF
size: few; J: TRBJ2-1; V: TRBV5-1; D: TRBD2; DNA: TGCGCCAGCAGCCCGGAGCGGGGGGGCCGCGATGAGCAGTTCTTC; CDR3: CASSPERGGRDEQFF
size: .; J: TRBJ2-7; V: TRBV7-9; D: .; DNA: TGTGCCAGCAGCTTAGCGCGGGTTGACGAGCAGTACTTC; CDR3: CASSLARVDEQYF
size: .; J: TRBJ2-1; V: TRBV7-9; D: .; DNA: TGTGCCAGCAGCTCCCCCGGCGGAGGACCGGGCTACGATGAGCAGTTCTTC; CDR3: CASSSPGGGPGYDEQFF
size: few; J: TRBJ2-5; V: TRBV11-2; D: .; DNA: TGTGCCAGCAGCTCTACCGACAGAGACCAAGAGACCCAGTACTTC; CDR3: CASSSTDRDQETQYF
size: few; J: TRBJ2-3; V: TRBV23-1; D: .; DNA: TGCGCCAGCAGTCGAAGGCCTTTCCCGGGCACAGATACGCAGTATTTT; CDR3: CASSRRPFPGTDTQYF
size: few; J: TRBJ2-1; V: TRBV5-1; D: .; DNA: TGCGCCAGCAGCCCCCCGACGGGGGAGCAGTTCTTC; CDR3: CASSPPTGEQFF
size: few; J: TRBJ2-5; V: TRBV7-3; D: .; DNA: TGTGCCAGCAGCTCGGCCGGGGGCCGACGGGAGACCCAGTACTTC; CDR3: CASSSAGGRRETQYF
size: few; J: TRBJ2-3; V: TRBV5-4; D: .; DNA: TGTGCCAGCAGCGGAGGCGAGAGCACAGATACGCAGTATTTT; CDR3: CASSGGESTDTQYF
size: many; J: TRBJ2-3; V: TRBV5-1; D: .; DNA: TGCGCCAGCAGCGGGGACACAGATACGCAGTATTTT; CDR3: CASSGDTDTQYF
size: .; J: TRBJ1-1; V: TRBV7-2; D: .; DNA: TGTGCCAGCAAGAGGGGGGGGACGAACACTGAAGCTTTCTTT; CDR3: CASKRGGTNTEAFF
size: once; J: TRBJ1-6; V: TRBV6-5; D: TRBD1; DNA: TGTGCCAGCAGGGGGGACAGACATTCACCCCTCCACTTT; CDR3: CASRGDRHSPLHF
size: .; J: TRBJ2-1; V: TRBV27; D: .; DNA: TGTGCCAGCAGTTTCCGGGACAACTACAATGAGCAGTTCTTC; CDR3: CASSFRDNYNEQFF
size: .; J: TRBJ2-1; V: TRBV24-1; D: .; DNA: TGTGCCACCAGTGATTCCGGGGGCAATGAGCAGTTCTTC; CDR3: CATSDSGGNEQFF
size: few; J: TRBJ2-2; V: TRBV14; D: .; DNA: TGTGCCAGCAGCGAAAGAAACAAGAACACCGGGGAGCTGTTTTTT; CDR3: CASSERNKNTGELFF
size: .; J: TRBJ2-5; V: TRBV7-9; D: TRBD2; DNA: TGTGCCAGCAGCTTAGACCTAGCGGGGGGGGAGACCCAGTACTTC; CDR3: CASSLDLAGGETQYF
size: .; J: TRBJ2-3; V: TRBV28; D: .; DNA: TGTGCCAGCAGTTGGGCGGGGAGAAGGGTAGATACGCAGTATTTT; CDR3: CASSWAGRRVDTQYF
size: many; J: TRBJ1-3; V: TRBV5-1; D: .; DNA: TGCGCCAGCAGCCCACAGGGTAGGGGTTCTGGAAACACCATATATTTT; CDR3: CASSPQGRGSGNTIYF
size: .; J: TRBJ2-1; V: TRBV7-2; D: TRBD2; DNA: TGTGCCAGCAGCTTTTCTGCGCTAGCGGGGGGGCCGCCCAAGAACAATGAGCAGTTCTTC; CDR3: CASSFSALAGGPPKNNEQFF
size: .; J: TRBJ2-6; V: TRBV6-2/TRBV6-3; D: .; DNA: TGTGCCAGCAGTTACAGGCAGGGATACGCTGGGGCCAACGTCCTGACTTTC; CDR3: CASSYRQGYAGANVLTF
size: .; J: TRBJ2-2; V: TRBV6-5; D: TRBD1; DNA: TGTGCCAGCAGTCCCCGAGGGGGCCTTTTCACCGGGGAGCTGTTTTTT; CDR3: CASSPRGGLFTGELFF
size: many; J: TRBJ1-5; V: TRBV7-2; D: .; DNA: TGTGCCAGCAGCTTAGGAGAGCAGGGGACCCAGCATTTT; CDR3: CASSLGEQGTQHF